This note documents a single TCR beta chain sequence. In germline, CDR1 is SGHTA, CDR2 FQGNSA. V was shortened by 1 base and J by 2 bases, with 8 bases between the two germline ends. CDR3 length: 15 amino acids. The sample originates from a study of T cell changes during pregnancy in multiple sclerosis. TCRdb's copy holds only in-frame clones and misses some; the assay was immunoSEQ multiplex PCR. In the table there are 25,000 to 35,000 clones, roughly 87% of which are singletons. The clonotype was recovered from a female donor with multiple sclerosis, enrolled in a pregnancy study. The gene calls are TRBV7-2 and TRBJ2-2; D is uncertain. The sample was CD4+ T cells from peripheral blood mononuclear cells, taken in the second trimester of pregnancy. For the CDR3, the DNA is TGTGCCAGCAGCTTAGGACTTCATAACACCGGGGAGCTGTTTTTT. Translating gives CASSLGLHNTGELFF.